One sample yielded the 8 T cell receptor beta chains listed below, sequenced in a study of T cells after yellow fever vaccination. Using its own MiXCR run on the 5' RACE reads, TCRdb lists one record per CDR3 protein. The top ten hold 15% of the sample, which has hundreds of thousands of distinct CDR3 sequences, over 9% seen once. Sequencing used PBMCs, obtained on the day of the yellow fever booster vaccination. These receptors all stem from a man aged 25-45 years who received the YFV17D yellow fever vaccine.

The chain uses TRBV7-2 and TRBJ1-2; D gene uncertain. Trimming took 6 bases from V and 6 from J, leaving 17 bases between them. The CDR3 loop spans 14 amino acids. Germline assignment: CDR1 SGHTA and CDR2 FQGNSA. This CDR3 reads CASRLIGQAHGYTF. As DNA, the CDR3 is TGTGCCAGCAGACTAATAGGCCAAGCCCATGGCTACACCTTC.

This clonotype was observed many times. The rearrangement links TRBV20-1 to TRBJ1-5; D remains unclear. The germline gives CDR1 DFQATT, CDR2 SNEGSKA (reference sequence). There are 12 residues in the CDR3. V was clipped by 3 bases and J by 5 bases, with 8 bases between them. As DNA, the CDR3 is TGCAGTGCTAGCGCGGGGTATCAGCCCCAGCATTTT. Its translation: CSASAGYQPQHF.

This clonotype was observed at least ten times. The chain employs TRBV7-2 and TRBJ2-7; perhaps TRBD1 as D (6 bases). Germline values: CDR1 SGHTA, CDR2 FQGNSA. V lost 5 bases and J lost 3, with 11 bases in between. CDR3 length: 13 amino acids. This chain's CDR3 is CASSSQGNYEQYF. DNA for the CDR3: TGTGCCAGCAGCAGTCAGGGGAACTACGAGCAGTACTTC.

The V gene is TRBV30, the J gene TRBJ1-4; possibly TRBD1 for D (5 bases). Germline values: CDR1 GTSNPN, CDR2 SVGIG (reference sequence). The CDR3 is 15 residues long. V was cut by 0 bases and J by 8 bases, with 16 bases left in between. The CDR3 loop is CAWSVDGGIWEKLFF. The CDR3, as DNA: TGTGCCTGGAGTGTAGACGGGGGGATTTGGGAAAAACTGTTTTTT.

This clonotype was found many times. The chain is built from TRBV27 and TRBJ2-1; 8 nucleotides agree with TRBD1. Germline CDR1 and CDR2: MNHEY and SMNVEV (reference sequence). The CDR3 consists of 16 residues. Unmatched junction bases numbered 10, after V lost 5 bases and J lost 4 bases. The chain's CDR3 is CASSPQAGGFYNEQFF. For the CDR3, the DNA is TGTGCCAGCAGTCCCCAAGCAGGGGGCTTTTACAATGAGCAGTTCTTC.

This chain joins TRBV25-1 and TRBJ2-3; no clear D gene. The CDR3 runs to 11 residues. CDR1 and CDR2 from the germline V gene are MGHDK and SYGVNS. V was pared by 8 bases and J by 4 bases, with 7 bases between. This CDR3 reads CASWVADTQYF. The CDR3 DNA sequence: TGTGCCAGCTGGGTGGCAGATACGCAGTATTTT.

This clonotype was seen a few times. This sequence joins TRBV7-9 and TRBJ2-7; 8 bases are a match to TRBD1. V shed 1 base and J 6 bases; nucleotides not matched to a gene: 5. There are 14 residues in the CDR3. Germline assignment: CDR1 SEHNR and CDR2 FQNEAQ (reference sequence). CDR3 region: CASSLGRQGIEQYF. The CDR3 region has the DNA TGTGCCAGCAGCTTAGGAAGACAGGGGATCGAGCAGTACTTC.

This clonotype appeared a few times. For the CDR3, the DNA is TGTGCCAACAGAACAGGGATCGAGACCCAGTACTTC. It encodes CANRTGIETQYF. The chain uses TRBV10-3 and TRBJ2-5; possibly TRBD1 for D (6 bases). Germline V gives CDR1 ENHRY, CDR2 SYGVKD. CDR3 length equals 12 residues. Trimming removed 10 bases from V and 5 bases from J, with 14 bases in between.